One sample yielded the 7 T cell receptor beta chains listed below, sequenced in a study of blood T cell repertoires in COVID-19. Produced via immunoSEQ multiplex PCR; TCRdb's table is partial and in-frame only. The sample contains fewer than 350,000 clones, about 85% of which appear only once. The specimen sequenced was PBMCs or T cells enriched from blood (not recorded which). The receptors come from a woman aged 50 to 65 who had recovered from COVID-19.

The chain recombines TRBV9 with TRBJ2-3; TRBD2 matches at 8 bases. This CDR3 comprises 15 residues. Trimming at V came to 4 bases and at J to 1 base, leaving 5 bases not matched to a gene. Looked up from germline, CDR1 is SGDLS and CDR2 is YYNGEE. CDR3 sequence reads: CASSLSSGGTDTQYF. The CDR3 DNA reads as TGTGCCAGCAGCTTGAGTAGCGGGGGCACAGATACGCAGTATTTT.

The rearrangement links TRBV28 to TRBJ1-2; maybe TRBD1 (6 bases). The CDR3 runs 13 residues. The germline V gene encodes CDR1 MDHEN and CDR2 SYDVKM. Trimming took off 2 bases at V and 8 bases at J, with 12 bases between the two ends. CDR3 DNA sequence: TGTGCCAGCAGTTTACAAGGGACACGCGGCTACACCTTC. Translated, it gives CASSLQGTRGYTF.

The rearrangement uses TRBV2 and TRBJ2-1; tentative D call: TRBD2 (7 bases). Deletions cut 3 bases from V and 3 bases from J, with 15 bases between. Germline V gene lookup returns CDR1 SNHLY and CDR2 FYNNEI. CDR3 length: 16 residues. CDR3 DNA: TGTGCCAGCAGTGACTTCGGGGGGCCCGTCTACAATGAGCAGTTCTTC. It encodes CASSDFGGPVYNEQFF.

This clone was found a few times. V usage is TRBV7-9 and J usage is TRBJ2-2; 12 positions match TRBD1. Germline CDR1 SEHNR, CDR2 FQNEAQ (reference sequence). J gave up 4 bases and V 2 bases, and 8 bases lay outside the gene matches. The CDR3 has 18 amino acids. As DNA, the CDR3 is TGTGCCAGCAGCTTACCAGGGACAGGGGGCCCTGGCACCGGGGAGCTGTTTTTT. Protein product: CASSLPGTGGPGTGELFF.

The chain joins TRBV4-1 to TRBJ2-7; TRBD2 is a possible D gene (6 bases). V lost 1 base, J lost 4 bases, and 14 bases lay in between. CDR3 length equals 15 residues. Looked up from germline, CDR1 is MGHRA and CDR2 is YSYEKL. CDR3 nucleotides: TGCGCCAGCAGCCAAGCTTCGACTAGAGGGTACGAGCAGTACTTC. Protein product: CASSQASTRGYEQYF.

The chain carries TRBV4-3 and TRBJ2-3, with TRBD2 matching over 12 bases. The CDR3 consists of 16 residues. CDR1 and CDR2 (germline): LGHNA, YSLEER. The junction had 3 bases not matched to a gene; V was cut back by 0 bases and J by 5 bases. The CDR3 region has the DNA TGCGCCAGCAGCCAAGAAGCTAGCGGGAGGGTAGATACGCAGTATTTT. Protein: CASSQEASGRVDTQYF.

This clone was detected only once. The genes are TRBV3-1 (or the pseudogene TRBV3-2) and TRBJ1-1; D gene unclear. Germline V gene sequence: CDR1 LGHDT, CDR2 YNNKEL (reference sequence). The ends were cut back, 4 bases at V and 3 bases at J, with 9 bases in the middle. CDR3 length: 13 amino acids. For the CDR3, the DNA is TGTGCCAGCAGCCGACGTCAGGACACTGAAGCTTTCTTT. Protein: CASSRRQDTEAFF.